These T cell receptor beta chains were read from a single sample in a study of CD8 T cells in Susac syndrome. Using its own MiXCR run on the immunoSEQ multiplex PCR reads, TCRdb lists one record per CDR3 protein. This sample has tens of thousands of distinct CDR3 sequences, with around 94% found just once. The sample consisted of CD8+ T cells from PBMCs. Receptors originate from a human donor in good health. The conserved cysteine and the conserved F or W are not part of the CDR3 here. Each record gives: V gene, CDR3 protein.

>TRBV4-2
ASSPYRDTEAF
>TRBV13
ASSFFPQSGRPYEQY
>TRBV7-9
ASSPTAGRTEAF
>TRBV4-2
ASSGRDRTGELF
>TRBV24-1
ATKGKGAENNEQF
>TRBV5-1
ASRFDTGNYEQY
>TRBV4-1
ASSFRTGTDKTEAF
>TRBV27
ASSGTSGYEQY
>TRBV20-1
SARTTGTGYGYT
>TRBV27
ASSRTLYNEQF
>TRBV13
ASSLDTEKLF
>TRBV15
ATSSFRTGWNTEAF
>TRBV9
ASSSGEGTQY
>TRBV7-6
ASTGGESYEQY
>TRBV3-1
ASSHQRDSLNEKLF
>TRBV7-2
ASSSNLRGPLEAF
>TRBV9
ASSGKSGTGISGANVLT
>TRBV6-6
ASRGDKNYGYT
>TRBV20-1
SARDVERGVRLQPQH
>TRBV7-3
ASSMSGGETQY
>TRBV5-1
ASSSRDQAGGAF
>TRBV20-1
SADRPGEGVSPLH